The subject of this entry is one T cell receptor beta chain. Its antigen remains unidentified. Base qualities are not at hand, and no much larger clone is one base apart. The germline V gene gives CDR1 as SGHRS and CDR2 as YFSETQ. The CDR3 goes from the cysteine to the phenylalanine over 15 residues. The only DNA kept is the CDR3, 45 bases in frame from the first base. V is trimmed back by 2 bases and J by 8 bases, and the junction contains 9 bases that no gene match accounts for. This record comes from a study of blood T cell repertoires in COVID-19 (dated by TCRdb to the early 2020s). As for the study more broadly: Samples from collaborators originated in the United States, Italy and Spain and spanned both the acute and convalescent phases of COVID-19. The material from the prospective study consisted of cDNA or gDNA derived from T cells, B-cell-depleted T cells, or PBMCs. Subjects who had been exposed to COVID-19, were actively infected with it, or had recovered from it provided the deeply sampled blood TCRbeta repertoires that made up the dataset. The repertoires were made available in a free public database intended to serve as a resource for research on the immune response to SARS-CoV-2. The samples were drawn from two sources: the first 160 participants of the ongoing ImmuneRACE study, and 1,254 subjects contributed by 6 global collaborators. The sample metadata nearly always contained a de-identified subject ID, COVID-19 status, age in years and sex. HLA class I and class II types, where available, came from metadata supplied by the sample provider rather than from assay-based typing.

The immunoSEQ Assay, a bias-controlled multiplex PCR, was used to amplify TCRbeta CDR3 regions from genomic DNA. The authors' pipeline ran thus. The number of nucleated cells in each sample was estimated from the amplification of reference gene primers within the assay. To quantify the absolute abundance of each unique TCRbeta CDR3 rearrangement, sequence reads were collapsed and filtered. Productive Simpson clonality was computed per sample as the square root of Simpson's diversity index over productive rearrangements. TCRdb took this table from immuneACCESS and kept in-frame rearrangements with V and J called. Such tables lack part of the clones; where checked against another copy, unresolved V genes explain under half of the gap, and the rest is unexplained. V and J calls and clone size are copied from that table; D and trimming were computed from the DNA. This sample has hundreds of thousands of clones in its table, and roughly 80% of those were observed once. The top ten clones comprise around 8.9% of the sample.

Whole blood was collected in K2EDTA tubes by collaborating institutions according to the institutions' own protocols. For TCRbeta analysis, collaborator samples were shipped as frozen whole blood, as isolated PBMCs, or as DNA extracted from either sample type. General conclusions and limits of the study: The amount of clinical and demographic metadata varied by source and participant and was provided uncurated.

This chain is built from TRBV5-1 and TRBJ1-2; 10 bases in the middle match TRBD1. The sample taken for sequencing was peripheral blood. The origin of this receptor is a man older than 75 with acute or convalescent COVID-19. In nucleotides, the sequence is TGCGCCAGCAGCTTAACGGGACAGGGGTCGGGCGGCTACACCTTC. Translated, it reads CASSLTGQGSGGYTF.